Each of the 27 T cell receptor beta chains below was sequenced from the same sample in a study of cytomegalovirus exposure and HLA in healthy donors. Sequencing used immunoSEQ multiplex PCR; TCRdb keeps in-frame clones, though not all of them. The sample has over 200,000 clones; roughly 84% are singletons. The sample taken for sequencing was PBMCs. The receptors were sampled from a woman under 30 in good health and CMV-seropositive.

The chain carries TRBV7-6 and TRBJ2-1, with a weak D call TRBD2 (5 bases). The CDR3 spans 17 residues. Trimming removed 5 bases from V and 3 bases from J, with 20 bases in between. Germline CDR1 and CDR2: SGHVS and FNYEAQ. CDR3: CASSPFSGEGIYNEQFF. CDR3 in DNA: TGTGCCAGCAGCCCGTTTTCAGGTGAGGGAATCTACAATGAGCAGTTCTTC.

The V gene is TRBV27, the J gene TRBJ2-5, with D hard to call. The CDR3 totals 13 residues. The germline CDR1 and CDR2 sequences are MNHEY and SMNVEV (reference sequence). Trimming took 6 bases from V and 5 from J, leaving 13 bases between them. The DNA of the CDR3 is TGTGCCAGCAGATCCAACGTCCGGGAGACCCAGTACTTC. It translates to CASRSNVRETQYF.

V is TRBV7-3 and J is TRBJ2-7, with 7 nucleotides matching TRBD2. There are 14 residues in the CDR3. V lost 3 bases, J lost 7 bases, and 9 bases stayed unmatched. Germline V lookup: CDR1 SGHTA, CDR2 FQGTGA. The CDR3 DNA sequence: TGTGCCAGCAGCTTGGCTAGCGGTATACGAGAGCAGTACTTC. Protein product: CASSLASGIREQYF. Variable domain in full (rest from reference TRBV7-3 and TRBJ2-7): GAGVSQTPSNKVTEKGKYVELRCDPISGHTALYWYRQSLGQGPEFLIYFQGTGAADDSGLPNDRFFAVRPEGSVSTLKIQRTERGDSAVYLCASSLASGIREQYFGPGTRLTVT.

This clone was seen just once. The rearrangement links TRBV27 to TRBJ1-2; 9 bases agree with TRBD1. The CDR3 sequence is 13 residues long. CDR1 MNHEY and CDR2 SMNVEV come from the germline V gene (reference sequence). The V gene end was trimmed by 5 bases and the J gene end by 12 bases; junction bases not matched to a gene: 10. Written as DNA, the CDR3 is TGTGCCAGCAGTCCGGCCGGGACAGGGTCTCACACCTTC. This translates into CASSPAGTGSHTF.

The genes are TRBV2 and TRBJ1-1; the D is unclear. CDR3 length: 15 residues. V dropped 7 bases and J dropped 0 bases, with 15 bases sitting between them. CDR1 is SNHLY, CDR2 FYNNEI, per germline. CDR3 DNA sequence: TGTGCCAGCAAGTGGGCAGAGAGTATGAACACTGAAGCTTTCTTT. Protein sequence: CASKWAESMNTEAFF.

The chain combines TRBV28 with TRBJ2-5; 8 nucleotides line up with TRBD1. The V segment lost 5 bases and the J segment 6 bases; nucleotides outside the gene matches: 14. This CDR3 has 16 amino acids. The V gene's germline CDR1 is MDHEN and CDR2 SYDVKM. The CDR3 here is CASSLWPPGGVKTQYF. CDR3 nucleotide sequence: TGTGCCAGCAGTCTGTGGCCTCCAGGGGGCGTCAAGACCCAGTACTTC.

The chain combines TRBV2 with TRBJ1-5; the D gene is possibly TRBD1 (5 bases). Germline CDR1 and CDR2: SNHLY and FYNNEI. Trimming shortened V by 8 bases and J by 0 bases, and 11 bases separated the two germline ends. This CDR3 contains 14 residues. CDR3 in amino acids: CASGGGNSNQPQHF. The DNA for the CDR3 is TGTGCCAGCGGGGGAGGGAATAGCAATCAGCCCCAGCATTTT.

The CDR3 DNA reads TGCGCCAGCAGCCAAGCGACCGGGACAGACTCCTACGAGCAGTACTTC. As protein: CASSQATGTDSYEQYF. This chain joins TRBV4-1 and TRBJ2-7, with TRBD1 identical over 7 bases. CDR3 size: 16 residues. In germline, CDR1 is MGHRA, CDR2 YSYEKL. J gave up 0 bases and V 1 base, and 6 bases lay outside the gene matches.

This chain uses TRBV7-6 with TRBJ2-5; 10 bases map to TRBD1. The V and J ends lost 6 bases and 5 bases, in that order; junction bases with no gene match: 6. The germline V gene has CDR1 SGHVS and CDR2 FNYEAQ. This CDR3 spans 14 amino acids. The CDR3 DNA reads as TGTGCCAGCAGTTGGGACAGGGGACGCGAGACCCAGTACTTC. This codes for CASSWDRGRETQYF.

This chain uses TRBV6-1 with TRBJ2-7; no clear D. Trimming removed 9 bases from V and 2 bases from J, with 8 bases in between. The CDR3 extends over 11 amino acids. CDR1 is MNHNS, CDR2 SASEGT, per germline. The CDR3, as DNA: TGTGCCAGTGTTACGGCCTACGAGCAGTACTTC. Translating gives CASVTAYEQYF.

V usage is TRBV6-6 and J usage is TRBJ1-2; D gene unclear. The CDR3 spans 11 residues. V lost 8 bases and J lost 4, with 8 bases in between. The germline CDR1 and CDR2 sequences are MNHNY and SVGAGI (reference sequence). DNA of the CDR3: TGTGCCAGCGGCCTGGCCTATGGCTACACCTTC. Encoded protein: CASGLAYGYTF.

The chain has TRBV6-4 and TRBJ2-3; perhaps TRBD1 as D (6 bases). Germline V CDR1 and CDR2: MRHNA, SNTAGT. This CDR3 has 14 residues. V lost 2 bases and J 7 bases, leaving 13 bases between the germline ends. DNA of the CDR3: TGTGCCAGCAGTGACGGGGCAGGGGTATATACGCAGTATTTT. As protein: CASSDGAGVYTQYF.

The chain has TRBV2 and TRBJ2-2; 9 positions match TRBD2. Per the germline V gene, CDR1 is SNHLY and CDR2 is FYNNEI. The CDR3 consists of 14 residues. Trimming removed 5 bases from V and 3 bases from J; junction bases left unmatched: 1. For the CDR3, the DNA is TGTGCCAGCAGTCTAGCGGGACACACCGGGGAGCTGTTTTTT. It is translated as CASSLAGHTGELFF.

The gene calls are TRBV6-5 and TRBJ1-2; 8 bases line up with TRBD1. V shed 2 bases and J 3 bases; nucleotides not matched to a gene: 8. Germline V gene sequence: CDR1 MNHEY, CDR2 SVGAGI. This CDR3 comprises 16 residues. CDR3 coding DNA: TGTGCCAGCAGTTACGTCGGGGCAGGGGGCGACTATGGCTACACCTTC. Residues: CASSYVGAGGDYGYTF.

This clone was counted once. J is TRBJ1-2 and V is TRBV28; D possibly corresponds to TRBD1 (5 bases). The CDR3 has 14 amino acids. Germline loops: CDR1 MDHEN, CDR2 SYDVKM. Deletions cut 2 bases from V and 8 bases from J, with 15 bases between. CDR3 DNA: TGTGCCAGCAGTTTAAGAGGGACTCCGGGGGGCTACACCTTC. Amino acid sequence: CASSLRGTPGGYTF.

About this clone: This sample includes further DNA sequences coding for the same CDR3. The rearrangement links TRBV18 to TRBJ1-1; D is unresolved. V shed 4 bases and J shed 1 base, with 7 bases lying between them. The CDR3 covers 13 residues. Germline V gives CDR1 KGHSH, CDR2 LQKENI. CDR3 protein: CASSRDWNTEAFF. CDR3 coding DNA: TGTGCCAGCTCACGAGACTGGAACACTGAAGCTTTCTTT.

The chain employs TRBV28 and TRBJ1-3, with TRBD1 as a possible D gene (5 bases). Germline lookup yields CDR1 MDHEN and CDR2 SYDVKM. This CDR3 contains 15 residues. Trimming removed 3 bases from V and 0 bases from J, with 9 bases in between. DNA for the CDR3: TGTGCCAGCAGTTTGGGGGGGAACTCTGGAAACACCATATATTTT. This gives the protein CASSLGGNSGNTIYF.

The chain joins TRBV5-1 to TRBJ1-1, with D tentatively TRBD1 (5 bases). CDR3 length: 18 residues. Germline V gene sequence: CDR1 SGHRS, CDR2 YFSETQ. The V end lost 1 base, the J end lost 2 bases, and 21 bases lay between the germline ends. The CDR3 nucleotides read TGCGCCAGCAGCTTGCTGGGGCAGGGTGGATGGAGAAACACTGAAGCTTTCTTT. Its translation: CASSLLGQGGWRNTEAFF.

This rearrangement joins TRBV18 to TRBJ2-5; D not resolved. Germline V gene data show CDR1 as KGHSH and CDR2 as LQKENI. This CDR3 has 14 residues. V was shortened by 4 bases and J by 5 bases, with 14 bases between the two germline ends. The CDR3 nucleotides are TGTGCCAGCTCACTAATGAAGAACGCGGAGACCCAGTACTTC. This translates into CASSLMKNAETQYF.

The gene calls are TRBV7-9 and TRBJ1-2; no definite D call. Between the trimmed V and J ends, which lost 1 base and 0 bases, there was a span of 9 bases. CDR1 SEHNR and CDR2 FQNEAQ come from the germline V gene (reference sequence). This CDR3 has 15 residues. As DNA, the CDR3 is TGTGCCAGCAGCTTAGGGCAGGCTTCTAACTATGGCTACACCTTC. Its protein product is CASSLGQASNYGYTF.

The chain's CDR3 is CSVLIRATDTQYF. CDR3 sequence (DNA): TGCAGCGTCTTAATCAGGGCTACAGATACGCAGTATTTT. The rearrangement joins TRBV29-1 to TRBJ2-3, with D perhaps TRBD1 (5 bases). The CDR3 contains 13 residues. With 6 bases removed from V and 3 bases from J, the gap between germline ends came to 13 bases. CDR1 SQVTM and CDR2 ANQGSEA come from the germline V gene.

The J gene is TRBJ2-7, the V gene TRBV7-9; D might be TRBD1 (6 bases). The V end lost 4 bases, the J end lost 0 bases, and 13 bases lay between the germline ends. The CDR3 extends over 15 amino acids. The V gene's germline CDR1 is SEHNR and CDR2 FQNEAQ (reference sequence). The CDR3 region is CASSSRQVASYEQYF. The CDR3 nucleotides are TGTGCCAGCAGCTCTAGACAGGTAGCCTCCTACGAGCAGTACTTC.

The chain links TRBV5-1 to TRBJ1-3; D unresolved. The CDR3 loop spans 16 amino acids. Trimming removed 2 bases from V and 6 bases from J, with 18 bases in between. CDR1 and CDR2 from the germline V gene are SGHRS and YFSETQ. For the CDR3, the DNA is TGCGCCAGCAGCTTTCGAGCGGAGGCCGCGGAAAACACCATATATTTT. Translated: CASSFRAEAAENTIYF.

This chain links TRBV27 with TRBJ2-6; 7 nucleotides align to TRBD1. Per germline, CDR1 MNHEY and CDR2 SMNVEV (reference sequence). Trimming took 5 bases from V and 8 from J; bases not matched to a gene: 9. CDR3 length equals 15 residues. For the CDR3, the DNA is TGTGCCAGCAGTCTCATAACAGGGGAGCCCAACGTCCTGACTTTC. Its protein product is CASSLITGEPNVLTF.

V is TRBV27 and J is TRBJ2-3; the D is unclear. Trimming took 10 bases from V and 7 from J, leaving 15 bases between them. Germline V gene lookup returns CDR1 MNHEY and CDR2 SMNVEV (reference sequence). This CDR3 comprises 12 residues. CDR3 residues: CATIGMEHTQYF. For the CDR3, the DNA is TGTGCCACCATCGGAATGGAGCATACGCAGTATTTT.

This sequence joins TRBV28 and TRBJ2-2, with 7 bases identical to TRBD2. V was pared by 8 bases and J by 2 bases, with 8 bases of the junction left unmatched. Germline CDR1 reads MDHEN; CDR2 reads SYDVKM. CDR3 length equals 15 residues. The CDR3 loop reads CASGSGMGNTGELFF. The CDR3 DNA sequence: TGTGCCAGCGGAAGCGGGATGGGCAACACCGGGGAGCTGTTTTTT.

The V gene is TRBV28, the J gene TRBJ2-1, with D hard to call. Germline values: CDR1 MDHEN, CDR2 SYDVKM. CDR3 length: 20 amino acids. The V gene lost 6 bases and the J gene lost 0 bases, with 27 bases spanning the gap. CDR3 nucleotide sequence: TGTGCCAGCAGCCTTACCGGGTCAGCACGCTTTCGAAGCTCCTACAATGAGCAGTTCTTC. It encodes CASSLTGSARFRSSYNEQFF.